This T cell receptor (beta chain) comes out of a study of blood T cell repertoires in COVID-19. This CDR3 has 16 residues. The germline V and J ends were trimmed by 6 bases and 1 base, with 16 bases remaining between them. CDR1 is SEHNR, CDR2 FQNEAQ, per germline (reference sequence). The method was immunoSEQ multiplex PCR; TCRdb's version includes in-frame clones alone and lacks a portion of them. This sample has about 140,000 clones, with more than 65% found just once. Sequencing was carried out using peripheral blood. J is TRBJ2-1 and V is TRBV7-9, with D perhaps matching TRBD2 (5 bases). This sequence was found in a woman aged 60-75 years with acute or convalescent COVID-19. The chain's CDR3 is CASRPDGVFSYNEQFF. The CDR3 DNA reads as TGTGCCAGCAGACCTGACGGGGTTTTTTCCTACAATGAGCAGTTCTTC.